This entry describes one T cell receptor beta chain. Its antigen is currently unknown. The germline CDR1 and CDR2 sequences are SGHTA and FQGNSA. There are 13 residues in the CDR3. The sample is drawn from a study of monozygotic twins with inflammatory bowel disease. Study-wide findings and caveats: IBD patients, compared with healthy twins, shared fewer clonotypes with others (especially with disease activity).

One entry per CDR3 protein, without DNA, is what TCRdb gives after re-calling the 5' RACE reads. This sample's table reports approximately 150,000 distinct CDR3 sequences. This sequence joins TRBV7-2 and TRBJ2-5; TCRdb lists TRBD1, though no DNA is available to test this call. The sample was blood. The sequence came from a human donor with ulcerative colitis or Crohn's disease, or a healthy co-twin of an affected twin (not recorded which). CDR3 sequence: CASVRGIQETQYF.